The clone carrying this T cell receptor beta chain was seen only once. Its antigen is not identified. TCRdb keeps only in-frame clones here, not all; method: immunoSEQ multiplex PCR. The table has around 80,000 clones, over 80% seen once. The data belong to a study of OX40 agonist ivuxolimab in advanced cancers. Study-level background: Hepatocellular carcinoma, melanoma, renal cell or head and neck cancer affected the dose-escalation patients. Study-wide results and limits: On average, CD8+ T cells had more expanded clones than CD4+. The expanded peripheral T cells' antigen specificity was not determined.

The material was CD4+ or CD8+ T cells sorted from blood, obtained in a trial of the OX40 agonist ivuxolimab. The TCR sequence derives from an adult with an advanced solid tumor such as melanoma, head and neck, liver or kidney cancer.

The CDR3 nucleotides read TGTGCCAGCTCACCCCTAGGGGCAGGCATGAACACTGAAGCTTTCTTT. The encoded protein is CASSPLGAGMNTEAFF. The rearrangement uses TRBV18 and TRBJ1-1; tentative D call: TRBD1 (5 bases). V was shortened by 3 bases and J by 0 bases, with 14 bases between the two germline ends. The length of the CDR3 is 16 residues. Germline V gene sequence: CDR1 KGHSH, CDR2 LQKENI.